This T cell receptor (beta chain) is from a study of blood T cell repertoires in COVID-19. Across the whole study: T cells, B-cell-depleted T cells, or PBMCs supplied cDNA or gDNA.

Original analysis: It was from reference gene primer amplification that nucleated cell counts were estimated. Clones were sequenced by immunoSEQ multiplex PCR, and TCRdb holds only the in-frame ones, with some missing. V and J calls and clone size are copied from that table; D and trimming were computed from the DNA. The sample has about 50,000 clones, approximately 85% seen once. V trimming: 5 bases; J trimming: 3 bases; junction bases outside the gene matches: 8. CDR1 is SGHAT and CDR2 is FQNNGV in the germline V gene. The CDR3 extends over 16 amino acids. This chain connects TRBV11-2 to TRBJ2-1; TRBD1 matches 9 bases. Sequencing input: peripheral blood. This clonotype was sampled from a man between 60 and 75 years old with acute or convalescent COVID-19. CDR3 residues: CASSQRDRAYYNEQFF. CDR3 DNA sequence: TGTGCCAGCAGCCAAAGGGACAGGGCCTACTACAATGAGCAGTTCTTC.